This TCR beta chain was retrieved from a study of identical twins. Broader study findings: Its conclusions, products of cross-sectional statistical analysis, did not come from following the same donors.

TCRdb re-derived calls from the 5' RACE reads in MiXCR, one entry per CDR3 protein. The sample has a few hundred thousand distinct CDR3 sequences, 6.5% to 9.5% seen once. This clonotype has at least ten counts. The antigen remains unidentified. Healthy Caucasians, and only they, were the donors. The same data also contributed to another study, on yellow fever vaccine responses in identical twins.

The TCR originated in a woman under 30 in good health. Sequenced material: memory (CD45RO+) T cells sorted from blood.

As DNA, the CDR3 is TGCAGCGTTGAGGGACTACCCAGCGCGAACACCGGGGAGCTGTTTTTT. This sequence encodes CSVEGLPSANTGELFF. V and J are TRBV29-1 and TRBJ2-2, with 7 bases aligning to TRBD2. Per the germline V gene, CDR1 is SQVTM and CDR2 is ANQGSEA. V shed 3 bases, J shed 0 bases, and the junction held 7 bases outside the gene matches. This CDR3 region has 16 residues.